The 17 T cell receptor beta chains in this list originate from one sample, sequenced in a study of radiation and T cells in renal cell carcinoma. Clones were sequenced by immunoSEQ multiplex PCR, and TCRdb holds only the in-frame ones, with some missing. The sample has around 100,000 clones; 84% are singletons. Time point: blood 4 weeks post-SBRT, at nephrectomy. Sample treatment: 15 Gy SBRT to primary tumor, nephrectomy 4 weeks later. The material sequenced was blood, taken from a patient whose treatment included radiotherapy and nephrectomy. The receptors were sampled from a man aged 60 to 69 with renal cell carcinoma.

The CDR3 region is CASSLRHQNTEAFF. In nucleotides, the CDR3 is TGTGCCAGCAGTTTACGGCACCAGAACACTGAAGCTTTCTTT. The rearrangement links TRBV27 to TRBJ1-1; D is ambiguous. Germline V CDR1 and CDR2: MNHEY, SMNVEV (reference sequence). The CDR3 extends over 14 amino acids. The V gene lost 2 bases and the J gene lost 1 base, with 8 bases spanning the gap.

The V call is TRBV2, the J call TRBJ2-3; TRBD2 aligns across 8 bases. V lost 7 bases, J lost 5 bases, and 5 bases stayed unmatched. Germline CDR1 is SNHLY and CDR2 is FYNNEI. The CDR3 consists of 13 residues. CDR3 DNA sequence: TGTGCCAGCAAGTTCGGGAGGGGAGATACGCAGTATTTT. Translating it yields CASKFGRGDTQYF.

The V and J genes are TRBV11-3 and TRBJ1-2; D uncertain. The CDR3 loop spans 12 amino acids. CDR1 SGHNT and CDR2 YENEEA come from the germline V gene. Trimming took off 0 bases at V and 2 bases at J, with 1 base between the two ends. The CDR3 loop is CASSLDNYGYTF. DNA for the CDR3: TGTGCCAGCAGCTTAGACAACTATGGCTACACCTTC.

CDR3: CASSLQRNEQFF. Written as DNA, the CDR3 is TGCGCCAGCAGCTTGCAGCGGAATGAGCAGTTCTTC. This rearrangement joins TRBV5-1 to TRBJ2-1, with D possibly matching TRBD2 (5 bases). The CDR3 runs 12 residues. From germline, CDR1 is SGHRS and CDR2 YFSETQ. Between the trimmed V and J ends, which lost 1 base and 7 bases, there was a span of 6 bases.

The sample holds one count of this clone. The chain joins TRBV5-1 to TRBJ2-7, with D perhaps matching TRBD2 (6 bases). Trimming removed 0 bases from V and 5 bases from J, with 15 bases in between. From germline, CDR1 is SGHRS and CDR2 YFSETQ. This CDR3 spans 15 amino acids. CDR3 DNA: TGCGCCAGCAGCTTGGCCCGGGGAGGATTAGACGAGCAGTACTTC. This gives the protein CASSLARGGLDEQYF. Together with reference TRBV5-1 and TRBJ2-7, the CDR3 gives the full variable domain: KAGVTQTPRYLIKTRGQQVTLSCSPISGHRSVSWYQQTPGQGLQFLFEYFSETQRNKGNFPGRFSGRQFSNSRSEMNVSTLELGDSALYLCASSLARGGLDEQYFGPGTRLTVT.

The V call is TRBV5-5, the J call TRBJ1-1; D gene ambiguous. CDR1 is SGHKS and CDR2 is YYEKEE in the germline V gene (reference sequence). V lost 2 bases to trimming and J lost 1 base, with 9 bases between them. The CDR3 length is 14 residues. CDR3 region: CASSLGHANTEAFF. In nucleotides, the CDR3 is TGTGCCAGCAGCTTAGGGCACGCGAACACTGAAGCTTTCTTT.

V is TRBV7-2 and J is TRBJ2-7; D is uncertain. With 3 bases removed from V and 2 bases from J, the gap between germline ends came to 5 bases. Germline values: CDR1 SGHTA, CDR2 FQGNSA. This CDR3 is built from 12 residues. The CDR3 bases are TGTGCCAGCAGCTTCCCCACCTACGAGCAGTACTTC. Protein: CASSFPTYEQYF.

The V gene is TRBV28, the J gene TRBJ2-5; the D gene could be TRBD1 or TRBD2 (5 bases each). Trimming pared 11 bases from V and 5 bases from J, leaving 15 bases between. CDR3 length equals 12 residues. Germline-derived CDR1 and CDR2 are MDHEN and SYDVKM. CDR3 protein: CAGPPGAETQYF. DNA for the CDR3: TGTGCCGGGCCACCCGGGGCCGAGACCCAGTACTTC.

The J gene is TRBJ2-6, the V gene TRBV5-1, with D perhaps matching TRBD1 (5 bases). Trimming took 0 bases from V and 2 from J, leaving 15 bases between them. Germline V gene lookup returns CDR1 SGHRS and CDR2 YFSETQ. CDR3 length: 18 amino acids. The chain's CDR3 is CASSLGQGNSPGANVLTF. CDR3 DNA sequence: TGCGCCAGCAGCTTGGGGCAGGGTAATTCACCTGGGGCCAACGTCCTGACTTTC.

V and J are TRBV7-8 and TRBJ2-7, with D unresolved. V was trimmed by 1 base and J by 3 bases, leaving 10 bases between them. There are 14 residues in the CDR3. Germline values: CDR1 SGHVS, CDR2 FQNEAQ. For the CDR3, the DNA is TGTGCCAGCAGCTTAGTAGGTGGGGTCTACGAGCAGTACTTC. This translates into CASSLVGGVYEQYF.

The J gene is TRBJ1-5, the V gene TRBV27; D is possibly TRBD1 (5 bases). The CDR3 contains 16 residues. Germline assignment: CDR1 MNHEY and CDR2 SMNVEV (reference sequence). The germline V and J ends were trimmed by 5 bases and 1 base, with 15 bases remaining between them. The CDR3 region has the DNA TGTGCCAGCAGTCTCAACCAGGGAACGAGCAATCAGCCCCAGCATTTT. Translated: CASSLNQGTSNQPQHF.

This clone was observed once. V usage is TRBV6-6 and J usage is TRBJ2-7, with a tentative D call TRBD1 (5 bases). The V gene lost 5 bases and the J gene lost 0 bases, with 17 bases spanning the gap. The CDR3 runs 16 residues. Germline V gene sequence: CDR1 MNHNY, CDR2 SVGAGI (reference sequence). The CDR3 DNA reads TGTGCCAGCAGTACCGCCCTACAGGTGAGCTCCTACGAGCAGTACTTC. Its translation: CASSTALQVSSYEQYF.

The V call is TRBV29-1, the J call TRBJ2-1; 10 nucleotides agree with TRBD1. V was pared by 4 bases and J by 6 bases, with 9 bases of the junction left unmatched. The CDR3 extends over 15 amino acids. Looked up from germline, CDR1 is SQVTM and CDR2 is ANQGSEA. The CDR3 DNA reads as TGCAGCGTTGTCGCCGGGACAGGGGTTGGCAATGAGCAGTTCTTC. It is translated as CSVVAGTGVGNEQFF.

The chain has TRBV18 and TRBJ2-3; perhaps TRBD1 as D (6 bases). Trimming left V 5 bases short and J 6 bases short, with 18 bases between. From germline, CDR1 is KGHSH and CDR2 LQKENI. CDR3 length: 15 amino acids. This CDR3 is CASSSYRDLVDTQYF. For the CDR3, the DNA is TGTGCCAGCTCATCATACAGGGACCTCGTGGATACGCAGTATTTT.

V and J are TRBV27 and TRBJ2-1, with D possibly TRBD2 on 7 matching bases. The germline V gene has CDR1 MNHEY and CDR2 SMNVEV (reference sequence). V shed 2 bases and J shed 4 bases, with 15 bases lying between them. This CDR3 has 16 amino acids. The CDR3 spells CASSLLEGGDYNEQFF. The DNA for the CDR3 is TGTGCCAGCAGTTTACTTGAGGGGGGGGATTACAATGAGCAGTTCTTC.

This chain links TRBV7-9 with TRBJ2-2; D not resolved. Germline lookup yields CDR1 SEHNR and CDR2 FQNEAQ (reference sequence). Trimming took 4 bases from V and 3 from J, leaving 15 bases between them. This CDR3 region has 16 residues. Written as DNA, the CDR3 is TGTGCCAGCAGCTCCCAGCGCCCGGAATACACCGGGGAGCTGTTTTTT. This encodes CASSSQRPEYTGELFF.

This chain uses TRBV6-5 with TRBJ2-5, with D tentatively TRBD2 (6 bases). V was pared by 2 bases and J by 4 bases, with 11 bases between. The germline CDR1 and CDR2 sequences are MNHEY and SVGAGI. The CDR3 is 14 residues long. The CDR3 reads CASSYGGIGETQYF. In DNA, the CDR3 is TGTGCCAGCAGTTACGGGGGGATCGGAGAGACCCAGTACTTC.